The subject of this entry is one T cell receptor beta chain. Antigen: not known. This record comes from a study of cytomegalovirus exposure and HLA in healthy donors. Background on the study: In a later analysis, the roughly 110 validation repertoires were reported to have used the same platform as the roughly 670 first-cohort repertoires.

Study-level findings and limits: First-cohort TCR clusters tended to co-occur in the 130 or so validation repertoires, a later analysis found.

The table came from immunoSEQ multiplex PCR; TCRdb's copy has only in-frame clones and leaves some out. The table shows under 95,000 clones, with 85% to 95% occurring only once. The clonotype originates from a woman aged 18-29 years in good health and CMV-seronegative. The sequencing input was PBMCs.

CDR3 region: CASSSLAGGTSTDTQYF. In DNA, the CDR3 is TGTGCCAGCAGCTCCTTAGCGGGGGGAACTAGCACAGATACGCAGTATTTT. The rearrangement joins TRBV7-6 to TRBJ2-3; 10 bases line up with TRBD2. V shed 4 bases, J shed 0 bases, and the junction held 7 bases outside the gene matches. CDR3 length equals 17 residues. Germline CDR1 and CDR2: SGHVS and FNYEAQ. Together with reference TRBV7-6 and TRBJ2-3, the CDR3 gives the full variable domain: GAGVSQSPRYKVTKRGQDVALRCDPISGHVSLYWYRQALGQGPEFLTYFNYEAQQDKSGLPNDRFSAERPEGSISTLTIQRTEQRDSAMYRCASSSLAGGTSTDTQYFGPGTRLTVL.